The clone carrying this T cell receptor beta chain was seen more than once but under ten times. The junction had 5 bases not matched to a gene; V was cut back by 2 bases and J by 6 bases. The CDR3 length is 16 residues. Per the germline V gene, CDR1 is DFQATT and CDR2 is SNEGSKA (reference sequence). During its preparation, the TCRbeta library received unique molecular identifiers. TCRdb re-analysed the PCR reads in MiXCR, keeping a single row per CDR3 protein. The sample yields roughly 350,000 distinct CDR3 sequences, around a tenth seen once. This specimen comes from a study of T-cell reconstitution after alpha-beta-depleted transplantation in children.

The J gene is TRBJ2-1, the V gene TRBV20-1; 15 nucleotides agree with TRBD2. The material was PBMCs from the stem cell graft donor, obtained from the stem cell graft. This TCR was sampled from a human donor who donated a stem cell graft to a child with acute lymphoblastic leukemia. The DNA of the CDR3 is TGCAGTGCTAGACCGTGGACTAGCGGGAGGGCCAATGAGCAGTTCTTC. Protein product: CSARPWTSGRANEQFF.